This TCR beta chain was recovered during a study of blood T cell repertoires in COVID-19. About the research overall: Sites in the United States, Italy and Spain provided acute and convalescent COVID-19 samples. PBMCs, B-cell-depleted T cells, or T cells were the source of the cDNA or gDNA that made up the material.

The CDR3 is 11 residues long. Germline CDR1 reads SQVTM; CDR2 reads ANQGSEA. Trimming left V 2 bases short and J 12 bases short, with 13 bases between. Authors' data handling: Cell counts per sample came from amplifying reference gene primers. The repertoire was sequenced with immunoSEQ multiplex PCR; TCRdb's copy has only in-frame clones and lacks some. V and J calls and clone size are as listed in that table; D and trimming were resolved from the DNA. Of under 80,000 clones listed, 80% are singletons. The receptor comes from a human donor in a cohort sampled during active COVID-19. This sequence joins TRBV29-1 and TRBJ1-1; D is uncertain. Sequenced sample: peripheral blood. CDR3 sequence: CSVETREGTFF. For the CDR3, the DNA is TGCAGCGTTGAAACAAGAGAGGGAACTTTCTTT.